These T cell receptor beta chains were read from a single sample in a study of cytomegalovirus exposure and HLA in healthy donors. Repertoires were generated with immunoSEQ multiplex PCR, while TCRdb's copy carries only in-frame clones and drops some. This sample has under 250,000 clones, with around 80% found just once. The material sequenced was PBMCs. These receptors were taken from a boy under 18 in good health and CMV-seronegative. The CDR3 runs from the conserved cysteine through the conserved F or W. The D gene is left open where the match is weak. Size is omitted from some rows. Given values are once, few, many or a class for expanded clones.

d_call	clone_size	j_call	cdr3_length	v_call	cdr3_nt	cdr3_aa
NA	NA	TRBJ2-5	11	TRBV30	TGTGCCTGGAGTACGGAAGAGACCCAGTACTTC	CAWSTEETQYF
TRBD2	NA	TRBJ2-7	14	TRBV6-5	TGTGCCAGCTCCCTGGCGGGGGGGCCTTACGAGCAGTACTTC	CASSLAGGPYEQYF
NA	NA	TRBJ2-7	15	TRBV19	TGTGCCAGTAGTATGGTAAACCTCCCGGGGAACGAGCAGTACTTC	CASSMVNLPGNEQYF
NA	few	TRBJ1-5	13	TRBV11-3	TGTGCCAGCAGCCCAGGGCCCTATCAGCCCCAGCATTTT	CASSPGPYQPQHF
NA	NA	TRBJ2-1	9	TRBV6-7	TGTGCCAGCAGCACGAGATCGTTCTTC	CASSTRSFF
TRBD2	NA	TRBJ2-1	20	TRBV9	TGTGCCAGCAGCTTTCGGACTAGCGGGGGGACGTGGGGTAACTACAATGAGCAGTTCTTC	CASSFRTSGGTWGNYNEQFF
TRBD1	NA	TRBJ1-1	17	TRBV4-2	TGTGCCAGCAGCCTCCGGACAGGGAAGAATCCGAACACTGAAGCTTTCTTT	CASSLRTGKNPNTEAFF
NA	NA	TRBJ2-1	15	TRBV11-1	TGTGCCAGCAGCCCGGGACTGGGGGCCTACAATGAGCAGTTCTTC	CASSPGLGAYNEQFF
NA	once	TRBJ1-1	15	TRBV7-2	TGTGCCAGCAGCCTTGAGGTACGGGGGAACACTGAAGCTTTCTTT	CASSLEVRGNTEAFF
TRBD1	NA	TRBJ2-7	15	TRBV7-9	TGTGCCAGCAGCTTACCCCTGACAGGGCATTACGAGCAGTACTTC	CASSLPLTGHYEQYF
NA	NA	TRBJ2-7	11	TRBV30	TGTGCCTGCTACGTCTCCTACGAGCAGTACTTC	CACYVSYEQYF
NA	NA	TRBJ2-1	13	TRBV5-1	TGCGCCAGCAGCTTGGCCCCAATGAATGAGCAGTTCTTC	CASSLAPMNEQFF
TRBD1	few	TRBJ1-2	14	TRBV28	TGTGCCAGCAGGAAACCGGGACAGGGATATGGCTACACCTTC	CASRKPGQGYGYTF
NA	NA	TRBJ1-2	12	TRBV29-1	TGCAGCGTTCACTTACAGGGTATCGGCTACACCTTC	CSVHLQGIGYTF
NA	NA	TRBJ1-4	14	TRBV7-9	TGTGCCAGCAGCCCCCCGCGAACTAATGAAAAACTGTTTTTT	CASSPPRTNEKLFF
NA	NA	TRBJ2-7	15	TRBV28	TGTGCCAGCAGACGCAGGGTCCACAGGTCCTACGAGCAGTACTTC	CASRRRVHRSYEQYF
TRBD1	NA	TRBJ2-1	16	TRBV4-1	TGCGCCAGCAGCCGCATAGGGGGCGGCCTCTACAATGAGCAGTTCTTC	CASSRIGGGLYNEQFF
TRBD2	few	TRBJ2-7	14	TRBV6-5	TGTGCCAGCAGTAGGGGGGGACTAGCGGGCGAGCAGTACTTC	CASSRGGLAGEQYF
NA	few	TRBJ2-4	14	TRBV19	TGTGCCAGTAGGGCTCAGGGGGCCAAAAACATTCAGTACTTC	CASRAQGAKNIQYF
TRBD1	NA	TRBJ1-1	13	TRBV2	TGTGCCAGCACCGGGACAGGGGGCACTGAAGCTTTCTTT	CASTGTGGTEAFF
TRBD1	NA	TRBJ1-1	13	TRBV5-4	TGTGCCAGCCGAAAAACAGGGGACACTGAAGCTTTCTTT	CASRKTGDTEAFF
NA	NA	TRBJ2-7	14	TRBV19	TGTGCCAGTAGTTTTGACAGGGCGGGACACGAGCAGTACTTC	CASSFDRAGHEQYF
NA	NA	TRBJ1-5	15	TRBV15	TGTGCCACCAGCAACGGCTACAGTAGCAATCAGCCCCAGCATTTT	CATSNGYSSNQPQHF
NA	few	TRBJ1-3	16	TRBV30	TGTGCCTGGAGCCTCAGACAGGCCCGCTCTGGAAACACCATATATTTT	CAWSLRQARSGNTIYF
NA	NA	TRBJ1-4	15	TRBV10-2	TGCGCCAACTTACCGGGGGGGATTCCTAATGAAAAACTGTTTTTT	CANLPGGIPNEKLFF
NA	NA	TRBJ1-2	13	TRBV7-2	TGTGCCAGCAGCCCTGACAGCCTCTATGGCTACACCTTC	CASSPDSLYGYTF
NA	NA	TRBJ1-2	16	TRBV4-1	TGCGCCAGCAGCCAAGAGAGGGCCTCAGGGGTCTATGGCTACACCTTC	CASSQERASGVYGYTF
NA	few	TRBJ1-4	16	TRBV2	TGTGCCAGCCTCCGGAGGAGCGACCCAGTCAATGAAAAACTGTTTTTT	CASLRRSDPVNEKLFF
NA	NA	TRBJ2-7	14	TRBV9	TGTGCCAGCAGCGTAGGAGCGGGCGCCTACGAGCAGTACTTC	CASSVGAGAYEQYF
TRBD2	NA	TRBJ2-7	17	TRBV4-1	TGCGCCAGCAGCCAAGTCCTTAGCGGGAGGCCTTCCTACGAGCAGTACTTC	CASSQVLSGRPSYEQYF
TRBD1	NA	TRBJ1-4	13	TRBV2	TGTGCCAGCAGTGAGGCAGGGGGGGAAAAACTGTTTTTT	CASSEAGGEKLFF
NA	once	TRBJ1-2	11	TRBV30	TGTGCCTGGAGTGTTGTAATTCGCTACACCTTC	CAWSVVIRYTF
TRBD1	NA	TRBJ1-4	14	TRBV19	TGTGCCAGTACCCCCGGAGTGGGACAGGAAAAACTGTTTTTT	CASTPGVGQEKLFF
TRBD1	NA	TRBJ1-4	18	TRBV27	TGTGCCAGCAGTTTCGGGGGGACAGGGGGCGTCTCTGGAGAAAAACTGTTTTTT	CASSFGGTGGVSGEKLFF
TRBD1	NA	TRBJ1-5	13	TRBV2	TGTGCCAGCAGTGGACAGGGCGATCAGCCCCAGCATTTT	CASSGQGDQPQHF
NA	NA	TRBJ1-2	13	TRBV6-5	TGTGCCAGCAGTTACTCAGGGGCAGGCGGCTACACCTTC	CASSYSGAGGYTF
TRBD2	NA	TRBJ2-7	17	TRBV5-4	TGTGCCAGCAGCTCTCGACTCACTAGCGGGTCAGCCTACGAGCAGTACTTC	CASSSRLTSGSAYEQYF
NA	NA	TRBJ1-4	15	TRBV9	TGTGCCAGCAGCGTAGGAGGGGGTCAAGGTGAAAAACTGTTTTTT	CASSVGGGQGEKLFF
TRBD1	NA	TRBJ2-5	15	TRBV5-4	TGTGCCAGCAGCCCCGGACAGGGACTTGTAGAGACCCAGTACTTC	CASSPGQGLVETQYF
NA	NA	TRBJ2-2	17	TRBV13	TGTGCCAGCAGCTTTACTGGTAGAGGGATCGGCACCGGGGAGCTGTTTTTT	CASSFTGRGIGTGELFF
NA	NA	TRBJ1-2	14	TRBV5-1	TGCGCCAGCAGCTTGGACAGGGCCCTAGGGGGCTACACCTTC	CASSLDRALGGYTF
NA	NA	TRBJ1-1	13	TRBV14	TGTGCCAGCAGCCAGAGAGCCATAACCGAAGCTTTCTTT	CASSQRAITEAFF
NA	NA	TRBJ1-2	11	TRBV20-1	TGCAGTGCTAGTAGCAGCTATGGCTACACCTTC	CSASSSYGYTF
TRBD1	NA	TRBJ2-5	14	TRBV2	TGTGCCAGCAGGAAGGACAGGAGTCAAGAGACCCAGTACTTC	CASRKDRSQETQYF
NA	NA	TRBJ2-3	12	TRBV5-6	TGTGCCAGCTTTGCAGGGGAAGATACGCAGTATTTT	CASFAGEDTQYF
TRBD2	NA	TRBJ2-1	16	TRBV7-2	TGTGCCAGCAGCCGGTCCGGGACTAGCGCATCCAGTGAGCAGTTCTTC	CASSRSGTSASSEQFF
NA	few	TRBJ1-2	14	TRBV7-9	TGTGCCAGCAGCTTACAACAGGGACACTATGGCTACACCTTC	CASSLQQGHYGYTF
TRBD2	NA	TRBJ2-1	15	TRBV7-9	TGTGCCAGCAGCTCGGCGGGGGAACCCTACAATGAGCAGTTCTTC	CASSSAGEPYNEQFF
NA	once	TRBJ1-2	14	TRBV9	TGTGCCAGCAGCGTAGCGGGGGTCAGCTATGGCTACACCTTC	CASSVAGVSYGYTF
TRBD1	NA	TRBJ1-1	17	TRBV19	TGTGCCAGTAGTCGGTCCAGGGGGCCAGTTGGATACACTGAAGCTTTCTTT	CASSRSRGPVGYTEAFF
NA	few	TRBJ2-7	14	TRBV11-3	TGTGCCAGCAGCTTACCCCCCACTAGTTCCGAGCAGTACTTC	CASSLPPTSSEQYF
NA	few	TRBJ1-1	14	TRBV19	TGTGCCAGTAAGACAGGACTCATGAACACTGAAGCTTTCTTT	CASKTGLMNTEAFF
NA	NA	TRBJ1-3	19	TRBV5-6	TGTGCCAGCAGCTCGACCGAAGGCGGAAAATGGGACTCTGTGGACACCATATATTTT	CASSSTEGGKWDSVDTIYF
NA	NA	TRBJ2-3	13	TRBV18	TGTGCCAGCTCACCCCTCCGGGCAGATACGCAGTATTTT	CASSPLRADTQYF